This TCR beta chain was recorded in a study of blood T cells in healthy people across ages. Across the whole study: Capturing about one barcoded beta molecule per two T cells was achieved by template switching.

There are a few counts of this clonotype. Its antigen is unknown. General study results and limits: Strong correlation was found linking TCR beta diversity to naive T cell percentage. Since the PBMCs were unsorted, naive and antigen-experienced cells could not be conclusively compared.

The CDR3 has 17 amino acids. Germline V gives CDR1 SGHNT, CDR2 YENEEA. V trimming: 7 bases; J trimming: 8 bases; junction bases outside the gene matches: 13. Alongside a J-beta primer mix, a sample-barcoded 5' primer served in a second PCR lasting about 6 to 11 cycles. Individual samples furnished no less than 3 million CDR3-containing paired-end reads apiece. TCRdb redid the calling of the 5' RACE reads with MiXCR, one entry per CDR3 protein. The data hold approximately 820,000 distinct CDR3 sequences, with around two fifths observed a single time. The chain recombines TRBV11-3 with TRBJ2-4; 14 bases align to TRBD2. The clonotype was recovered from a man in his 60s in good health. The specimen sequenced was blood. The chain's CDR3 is CASTLGGLAGGRDIQYF. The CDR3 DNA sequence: TGTGCCAGCACCCTAGGAGGACTAGCGGGGGGTCGGGACATTCAGTACTTC.